This TCR beta chain appears in the sequencing data of a study of shared clonotypes between healthy human individuals. Regarding the study as a whole: What naive subsets generally showed was a larger estimated richness than memory subsets showed.

Trimming shortened V by 4 bases and J by 5 bases, and 8 bases separated the two germline ends. This CDR3 has 11 residues. The germline V gene has CDR1 SQVTM and CDR2 ANQGSEA. Points on this clone: Its antigen is unknown.

Division of CD4+ cells produced a CD45RA+ naive subset and a CD45RA-negative memory subset. Per the original data handling: Quality scores were absent from the junction-only immunoSEQ sequences, so filtering differed. Clones were sequenced by immunoSEQ multiplex PCR, and TCRdb holds only the in-frame ones, with some missing. V and J calls and clone size are as listed in that table; D and trimming were resolved from the DNA. The sample shows almost 750,000 clones, approximately 72% of them seen only once. What was sequenced was memory CD4+ T cells sorted from blood. The subset here: CD45RA-negative fraction. The V and J genes are TRBV29-1 and TRBJ2-5; D uncertain. This receptor was obtained from a woman in her 30s in good health. As DNA, the CDR3 is TGCAGCGTTGGACCCGCGGAGACCCAGTACTTC. Encoded protein: CSVGPAETQYF.